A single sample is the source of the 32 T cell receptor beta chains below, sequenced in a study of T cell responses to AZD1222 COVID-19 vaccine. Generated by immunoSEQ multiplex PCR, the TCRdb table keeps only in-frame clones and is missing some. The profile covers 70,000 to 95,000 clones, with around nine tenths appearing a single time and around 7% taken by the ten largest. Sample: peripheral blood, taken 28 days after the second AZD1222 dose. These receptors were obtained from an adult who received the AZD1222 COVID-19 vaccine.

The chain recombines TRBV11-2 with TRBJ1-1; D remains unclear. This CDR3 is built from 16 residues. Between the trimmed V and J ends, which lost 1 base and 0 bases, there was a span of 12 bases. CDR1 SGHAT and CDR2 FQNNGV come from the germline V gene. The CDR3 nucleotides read TGTGCCAGCAGCTTAGCGGCCAGTCCCTTGAACACTGAAGCTTTCTTT. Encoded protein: CASSLAASPLNTEAFF.

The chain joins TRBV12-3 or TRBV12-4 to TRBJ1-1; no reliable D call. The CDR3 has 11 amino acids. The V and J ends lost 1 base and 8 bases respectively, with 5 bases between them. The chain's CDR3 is CASSLGSEAFF. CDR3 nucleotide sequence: TGTGCCAGCAGTTTAGGGTCAGAAGCTTTCTTT.

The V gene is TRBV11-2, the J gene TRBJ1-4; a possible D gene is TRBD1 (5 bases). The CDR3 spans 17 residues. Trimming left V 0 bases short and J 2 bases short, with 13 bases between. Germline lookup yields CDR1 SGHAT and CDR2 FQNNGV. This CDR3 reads CASSLDSKGLTNEKLFF. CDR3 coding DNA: TGTGCCAGCAGCTTAGACTCTAAGGGGTTGACTAATGAAAAACTGTTTTTT. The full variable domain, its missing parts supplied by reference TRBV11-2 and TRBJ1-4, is EAGVAQSPRYKIIEKRQSVAFWCNPISGHATLYWYQQILGQGPKLLIQFQNNGVVDDSQLPKDRFSAERLKGVDSTLKIQPAKLEDSAVYLCASSLDSKGLTNEKLFFGSGTQLSVL.

The CDR3 DNA sequence: TGTGCCAGTAGTGTCCCTAGCGGGAGGGCCTACGAGCAGTACTTC. Its protein is CASSVPSGRAYEQYF. This chain links TRBV19 with TRBJ2-7, with 12 bases aligning to TRBD2. Germline trimming cut 5 bases from V and 2 bases from J; bases unmatched to any gene: 4. In germline, CDR1 is LNHDA, CDR2 SQIVND (reference sequence). The CDR3 length is 15 residues.

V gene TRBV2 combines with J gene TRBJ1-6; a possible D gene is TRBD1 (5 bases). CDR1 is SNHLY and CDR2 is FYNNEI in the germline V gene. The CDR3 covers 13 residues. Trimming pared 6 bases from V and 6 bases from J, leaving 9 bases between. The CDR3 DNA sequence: TGTGCCAGCAGAAGGGGCGGTAATTCACCCCTCCACTTT. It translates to CASRRGGNSPLHF.

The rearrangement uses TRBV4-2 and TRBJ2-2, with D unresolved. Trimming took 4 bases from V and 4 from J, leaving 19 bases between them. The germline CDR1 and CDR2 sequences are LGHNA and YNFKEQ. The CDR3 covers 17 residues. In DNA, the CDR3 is TGTGCCAGCAGCCCCGATAACGTCCGGGTCCCCACCGGGGAGCTGTTTTTT. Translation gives CASSPDNVRVPTGELFF.

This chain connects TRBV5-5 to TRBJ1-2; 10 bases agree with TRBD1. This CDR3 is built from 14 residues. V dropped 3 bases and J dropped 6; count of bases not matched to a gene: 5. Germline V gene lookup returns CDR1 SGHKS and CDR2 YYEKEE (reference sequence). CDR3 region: CASSWTGGGNGYTF. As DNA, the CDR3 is TGTGCCAGCAGCTGGACAGGGGGAGGAAATGGCTACACCTTC.

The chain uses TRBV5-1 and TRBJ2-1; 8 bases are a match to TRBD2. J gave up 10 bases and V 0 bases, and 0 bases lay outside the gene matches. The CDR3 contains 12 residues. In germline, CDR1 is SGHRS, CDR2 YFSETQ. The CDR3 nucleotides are TGCGCCAGCAGCTTGGCTAGCGGGGAGCAGTTCTTC. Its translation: CASSLASGEQFF.

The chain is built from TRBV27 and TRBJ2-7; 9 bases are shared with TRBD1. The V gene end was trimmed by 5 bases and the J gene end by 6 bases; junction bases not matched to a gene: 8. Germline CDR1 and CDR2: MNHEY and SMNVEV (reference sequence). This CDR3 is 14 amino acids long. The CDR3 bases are TGTGCCAGCAGTGCACAGGGGGCTCGCGCCGAGCAGTACTTC. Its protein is CASSAQGARAEQYF.

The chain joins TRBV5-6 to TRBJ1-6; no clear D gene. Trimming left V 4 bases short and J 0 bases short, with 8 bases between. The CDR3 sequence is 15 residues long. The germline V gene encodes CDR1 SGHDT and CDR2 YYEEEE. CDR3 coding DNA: TGTGCCAGCAGCCGCCGAGGCTCCTATAATTCACCCCTCCACTTT. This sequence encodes CASSRRGSYNSPLHF.

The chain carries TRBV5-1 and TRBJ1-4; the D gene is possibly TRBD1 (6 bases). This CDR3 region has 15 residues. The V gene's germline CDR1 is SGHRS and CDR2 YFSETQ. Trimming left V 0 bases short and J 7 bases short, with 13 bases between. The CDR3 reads CASSLVSRGGEKLFF. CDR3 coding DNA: TGCGCCAGCAGCTTGGTGTCGAGGGGGGGTGAAAAACTGTTTTTT.

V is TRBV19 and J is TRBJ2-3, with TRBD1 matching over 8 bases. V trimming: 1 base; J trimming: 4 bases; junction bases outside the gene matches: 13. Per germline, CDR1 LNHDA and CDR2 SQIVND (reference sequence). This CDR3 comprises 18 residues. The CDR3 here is CASSIVTLTGEEADTQYF. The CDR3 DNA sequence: TGTGCCAGTAGTATAGTCACCCTGACAGGGGAGGAAGCAGATACGCAGTATTTT.

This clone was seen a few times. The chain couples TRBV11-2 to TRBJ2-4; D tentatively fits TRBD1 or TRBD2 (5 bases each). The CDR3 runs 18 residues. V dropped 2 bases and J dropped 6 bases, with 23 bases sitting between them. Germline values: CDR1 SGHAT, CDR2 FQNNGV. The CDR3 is CASSLHGVEGSSGNIQYF. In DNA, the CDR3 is TGTGCCAGCAGCTTACACGGGGTAGAGGGGTCGTCGGGAAACATTCAGTACTTC.

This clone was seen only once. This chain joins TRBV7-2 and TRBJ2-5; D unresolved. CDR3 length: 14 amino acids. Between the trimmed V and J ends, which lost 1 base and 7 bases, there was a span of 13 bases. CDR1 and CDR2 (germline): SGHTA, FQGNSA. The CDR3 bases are TGTGCCAGCAGCTTAGAATTACACCTGGGGACCCAGTACTTC. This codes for CASSLELHLGTQYF.

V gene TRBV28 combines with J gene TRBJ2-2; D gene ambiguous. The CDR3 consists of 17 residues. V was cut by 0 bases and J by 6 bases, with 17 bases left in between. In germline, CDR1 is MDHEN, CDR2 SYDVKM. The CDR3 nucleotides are TGTGCCAGCAGTTTATGGCAGGCGAAGGATCTTTCCGGGGAGCTGTTTTTT. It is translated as CASSLWQAKDLSGELFF. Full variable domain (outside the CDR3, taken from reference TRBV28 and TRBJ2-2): DVKVTQSSRYLVKRTGEKVFLECVQDMDHENMFWYRQDPGLGLRLIYFSYDVKMKEKGDIPEGYSVSREKKERFSLILESASTNQTSMYLCASSLWQAKDLSGELFFGEGSRLTVL.

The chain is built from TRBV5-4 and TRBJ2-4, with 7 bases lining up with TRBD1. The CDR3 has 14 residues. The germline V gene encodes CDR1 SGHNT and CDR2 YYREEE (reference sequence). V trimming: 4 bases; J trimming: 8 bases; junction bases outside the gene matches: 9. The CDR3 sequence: CASSAQGNSDIQYF. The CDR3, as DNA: TGTGCCAGCAGCGCACAGGGGAATTCGGACATTCAGTACTTC. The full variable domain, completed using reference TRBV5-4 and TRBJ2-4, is ETGVTQSPTHLIKTRGQQVTLRCSSQSGHNTVSWYQQALGQGPQFIFQYYREEENGRGNFPPRFSGLQFPNYSSELNVNALELDDSALYLCASSAQGNSDIQYFGAGTRLSVL.

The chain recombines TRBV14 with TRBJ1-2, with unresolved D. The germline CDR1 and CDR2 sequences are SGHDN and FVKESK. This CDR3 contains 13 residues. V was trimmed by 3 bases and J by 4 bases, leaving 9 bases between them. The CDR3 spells CASSHSTSYGYTF. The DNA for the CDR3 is TGTGCCAGCAGCCATAGTACTTCCTATGGCTACACCTTC.

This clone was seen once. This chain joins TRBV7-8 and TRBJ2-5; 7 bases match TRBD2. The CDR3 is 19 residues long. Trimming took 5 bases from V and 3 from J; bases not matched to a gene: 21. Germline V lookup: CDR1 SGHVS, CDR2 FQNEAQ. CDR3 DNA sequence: TGTGCCAGCAGCGCCGAGGCATCAACGAGACTAGCAATTGAAGAGACCCAGTACTTC. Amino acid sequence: CASSAEASTRLAIEETQYF.

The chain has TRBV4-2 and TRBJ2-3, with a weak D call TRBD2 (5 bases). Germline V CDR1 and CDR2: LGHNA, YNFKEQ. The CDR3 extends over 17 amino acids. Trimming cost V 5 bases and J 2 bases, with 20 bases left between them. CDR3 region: CASSYHFSGTNTDTQYF. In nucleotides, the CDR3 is TGTGCCAGCAGCTACCACTTCAGCGGTACAAACACAGATACGCAGTATTTT.

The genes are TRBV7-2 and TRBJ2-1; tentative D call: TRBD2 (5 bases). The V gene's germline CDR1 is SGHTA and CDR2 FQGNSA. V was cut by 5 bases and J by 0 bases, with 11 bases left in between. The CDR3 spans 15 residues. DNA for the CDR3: TGTGCCAGCAGCCCGGCGGAGGCCTCCTACAATGAGCAGTTCTTC. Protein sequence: CASSPAEASYNEQFF.

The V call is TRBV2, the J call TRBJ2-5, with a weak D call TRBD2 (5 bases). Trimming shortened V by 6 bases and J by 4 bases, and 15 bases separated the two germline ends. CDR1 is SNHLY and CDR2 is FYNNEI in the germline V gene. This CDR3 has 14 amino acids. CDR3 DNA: TGTGCCAGCAGCGCGGGCCGGGTTGGAGAGACCCAGTACTTC. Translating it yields CASSAGRVGETQYF.

The CDR3 coding sequence is TGTGCCACCGCTACCTGGGGCACTGAAGCTTTCTTT. Translation: CATATWGTEAFF. This chain uses TRBV15 with TRBJ1-1; no clear D gene. The length of the CDR3 is 12 residues. Germline V gives CDR1 LNHNV, CDR2 YYDKDF (reference sequence). The ends were cut back, 8 bases at V and 4 bases at J, with 11 bases in the middle.

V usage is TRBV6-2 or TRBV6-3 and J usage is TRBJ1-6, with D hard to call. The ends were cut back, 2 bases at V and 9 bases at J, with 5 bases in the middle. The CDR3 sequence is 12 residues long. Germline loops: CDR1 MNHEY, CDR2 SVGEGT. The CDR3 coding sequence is TGTGCCAGCAGTTACACGGTTTCACCCCTCCACTTT. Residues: CASSYTVSPLHF.

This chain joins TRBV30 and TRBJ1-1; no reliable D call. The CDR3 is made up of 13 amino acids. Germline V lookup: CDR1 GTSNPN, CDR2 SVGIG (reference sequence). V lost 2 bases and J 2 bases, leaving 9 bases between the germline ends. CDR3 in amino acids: CAWSPGPNTEAFF. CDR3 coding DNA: TGTGCCTGGAGTCCCGGCCCTAACACTGAAGCTTTCTTT. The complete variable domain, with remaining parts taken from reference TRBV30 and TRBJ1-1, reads SQTIHQWPATLVQPVGSPLSLECTVEGTSNPNLYWYRQAAGRGLQLLFYSVGIGQISSEVPQNLSASRPQDRQFILSSKKLLLSDSGFYLCAWSPGPNTEAFFGQGTRLTVV.

CDR3 region: CASSLGPAPETQYF. CDR3 nucleotides: TGTGCCAGCAGCTTGGGTCCAGCGCCGGAGACCCAGTACTTC. This rearrangement joins TRBV5-6 to TRBJ2-5; D uncertain. This CDR3 is built from 14 residues. Trimming cost V 0 bases and J 5 bases, with 11 bases left between them. Per the germline V gene, CDR1 is SGHDT and CDR2 is YYEEEE.

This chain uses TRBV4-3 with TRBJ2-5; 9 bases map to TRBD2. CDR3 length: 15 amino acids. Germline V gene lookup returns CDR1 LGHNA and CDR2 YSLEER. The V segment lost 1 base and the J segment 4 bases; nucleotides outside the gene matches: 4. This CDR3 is CASSQGAGGPETQYF. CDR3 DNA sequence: TGCGCCAGCAGCCAAGGGGCGGGAGGGCCAGAGACCCAGTACTTC.

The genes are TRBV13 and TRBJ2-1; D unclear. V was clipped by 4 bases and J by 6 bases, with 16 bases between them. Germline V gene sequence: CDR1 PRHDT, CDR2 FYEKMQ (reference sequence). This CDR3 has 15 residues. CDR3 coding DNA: TGTGCCAGCAGCTCACCTTGGCGGTCGGGCAATGAGCAGTTCTTC. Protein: CASSSPWRSGNEQFF.

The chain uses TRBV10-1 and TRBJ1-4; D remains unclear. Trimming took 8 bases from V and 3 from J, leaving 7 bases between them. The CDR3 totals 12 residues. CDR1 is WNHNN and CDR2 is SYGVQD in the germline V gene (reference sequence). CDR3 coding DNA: TGCGCCAGCGTCAAAGCTAATGAAAAACTGTTTTTT. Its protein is CASVKANEKLFF.

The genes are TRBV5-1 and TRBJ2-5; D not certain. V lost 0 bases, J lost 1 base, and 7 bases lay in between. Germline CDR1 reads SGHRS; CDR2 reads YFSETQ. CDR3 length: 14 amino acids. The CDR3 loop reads CASSLESTQETQYF. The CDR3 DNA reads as TGCGCCAGCAGCTTGGAATCTACCCAAGAGACCCAGTACTTC.

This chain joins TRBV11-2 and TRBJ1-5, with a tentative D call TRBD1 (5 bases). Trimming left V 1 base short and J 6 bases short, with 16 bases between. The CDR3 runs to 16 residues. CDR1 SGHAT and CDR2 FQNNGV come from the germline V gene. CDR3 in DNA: TGTGCCAGCAGCTTAGCCCAGGCCCACGGGGGTCAGCCCCAGCATTTT. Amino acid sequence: CASSLAQAHGGQPQHF.

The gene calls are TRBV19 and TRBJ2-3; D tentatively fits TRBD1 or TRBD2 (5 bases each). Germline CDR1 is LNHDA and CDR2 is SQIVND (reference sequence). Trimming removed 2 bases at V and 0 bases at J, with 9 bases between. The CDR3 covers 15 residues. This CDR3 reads CASSIYGGSTDTQYF. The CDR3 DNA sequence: TGTGCCAGTAGTATATATGGGGGTAGCACAGATACGCAGTATTTT. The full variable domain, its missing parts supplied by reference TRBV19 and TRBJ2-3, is DGGITQSPKYLFRKEGQNVTLSCEQNLNHDAMYWYRQDPGQGLRLIYYSQIVNDFQKGDIAEGYSVSREKKESFPLTVTSAQKNPTAFYLCASSIYGGSTDTQYFGPGTRLTVL.

The CDR3 DNA follows: TGCGCCAGCAGCGTCGGACGGGGGGTTGGTGGAGAGACCCAGTACTTC. Translated: CASSVGRGVGGETQYF. The V and J genes are TRBV5-1 and TRBJ2-5; 7 bases match TRBD2. The CDR3 contains 16 residues. V was clipped by 4 bases and J by 4 bases; unmatched bases: 13. CDR1 and CDR2 (germline): SGHRS, YFSETQ.